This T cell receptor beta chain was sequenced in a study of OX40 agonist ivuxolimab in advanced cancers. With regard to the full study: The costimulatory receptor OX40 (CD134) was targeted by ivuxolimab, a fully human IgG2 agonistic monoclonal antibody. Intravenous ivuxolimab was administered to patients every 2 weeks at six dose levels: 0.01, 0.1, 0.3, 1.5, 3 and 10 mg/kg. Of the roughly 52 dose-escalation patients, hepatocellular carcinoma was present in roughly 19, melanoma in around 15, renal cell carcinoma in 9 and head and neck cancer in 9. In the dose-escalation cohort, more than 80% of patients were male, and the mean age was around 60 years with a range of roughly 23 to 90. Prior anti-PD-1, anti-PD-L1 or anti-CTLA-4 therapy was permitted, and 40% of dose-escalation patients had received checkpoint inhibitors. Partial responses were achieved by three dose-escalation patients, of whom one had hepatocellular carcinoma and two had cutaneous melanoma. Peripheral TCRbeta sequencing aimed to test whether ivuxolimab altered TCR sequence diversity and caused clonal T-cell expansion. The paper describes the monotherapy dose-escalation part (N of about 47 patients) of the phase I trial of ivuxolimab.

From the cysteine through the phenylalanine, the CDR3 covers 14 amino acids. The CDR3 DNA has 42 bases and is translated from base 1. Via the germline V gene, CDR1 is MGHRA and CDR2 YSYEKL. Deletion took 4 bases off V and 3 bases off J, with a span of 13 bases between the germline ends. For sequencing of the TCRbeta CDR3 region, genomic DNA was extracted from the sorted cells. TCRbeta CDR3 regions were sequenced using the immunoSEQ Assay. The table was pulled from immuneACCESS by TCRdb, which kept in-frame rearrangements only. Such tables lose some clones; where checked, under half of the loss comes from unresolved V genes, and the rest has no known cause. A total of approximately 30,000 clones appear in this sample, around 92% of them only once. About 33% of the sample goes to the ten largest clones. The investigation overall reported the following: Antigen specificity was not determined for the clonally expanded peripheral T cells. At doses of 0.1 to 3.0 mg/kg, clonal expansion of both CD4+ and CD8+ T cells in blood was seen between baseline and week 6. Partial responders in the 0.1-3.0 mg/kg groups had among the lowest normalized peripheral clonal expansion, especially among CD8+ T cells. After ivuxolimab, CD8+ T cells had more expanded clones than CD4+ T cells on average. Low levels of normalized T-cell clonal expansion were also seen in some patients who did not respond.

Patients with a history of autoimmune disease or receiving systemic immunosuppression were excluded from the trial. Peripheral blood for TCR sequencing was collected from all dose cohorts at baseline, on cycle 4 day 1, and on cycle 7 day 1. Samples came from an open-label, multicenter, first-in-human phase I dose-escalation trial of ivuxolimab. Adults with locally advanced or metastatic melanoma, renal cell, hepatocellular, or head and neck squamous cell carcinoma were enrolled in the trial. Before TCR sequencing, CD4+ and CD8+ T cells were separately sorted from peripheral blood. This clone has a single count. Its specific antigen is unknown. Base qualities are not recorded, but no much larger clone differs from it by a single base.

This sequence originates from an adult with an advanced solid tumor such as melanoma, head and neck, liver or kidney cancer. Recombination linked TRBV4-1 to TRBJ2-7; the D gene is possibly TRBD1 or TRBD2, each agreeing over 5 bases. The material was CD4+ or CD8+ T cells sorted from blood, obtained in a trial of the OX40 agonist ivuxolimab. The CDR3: CASSLTGTHYEQYF. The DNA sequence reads TGCGCCAGCAGCCTTACCGGGACGCACTACGAGCAGTACTTC.